Detailed here is one T cell receptor beta chain. The sample holds one count of this clone. This clone's antigen is unknown. No much larger clone exists at a distance of one base, and base qualities are not known. Reading the germline V gene gives CDR1 SNHLY and CDR2 FYNNEI. Including the terminal cysteine and phenylalanine, the CDR3 comprises 14 residues. Only the CDR3 part of the read is kept: 42 bases, read in frame from the first base. The V end gives up 7 bases and the J end 3 bases, leaving 5 bases in the junction not matched to a gene. This sample was included in a study of T cell responses to AZD1222 COVID-19 vaccine (dated by TCRdb to 2020 to 2023). For context, the study as a whole: AZD1222 recipients whose second dose came at about 4 weeks and those whose second dose came at about 12 weeks were combined into one group, since spike-specific TCR depth and breadth did not differ between the two schedules. A total of just over 230 trial participants underwent TCR sequencing, of whom 200 to 220 received two doses of AZD1222 and some 26 received two doses of the MenACWY control vaccine. Trial participants were enrolled by age into subgroups of 18-55, 56-69 and 70-plus years, and around 150, 29 and 61 TCR-sequenced participants, respectively, were included in these subgroups. Results and caveats for the whole study, not just this receptor: Participants were mostly white British and included more females than males, and it was suggested by the authors that clonal diversity may have been underestimated. Conclusions about previously exposed vaccinees are limited, since just five to seven AZD1222 recipients were seropositive for SARS-CoV-2 at baseline. Because no day 14 peak-response samples were available, repertoires were characterized only after the peak T cell response. In the small 56-69-year group, the increase in depth fell short of significance, most likely because of low power. Vaccine-associated CD4 TCRs spanned the whole spike protein, with dominant responses in regions 160-218 and 743-854. After two AZD1222 doses, both the breadth and the depth of spike-specific TCRs were significantly higher than at day 0 and than in MenACWY recipients. Reportedly, almost half of the unique spike-specific TCRs recognized epitopes lying outside the regions that are mutated in the B.1.351 and B.1.1.7 variants.

The CDR3 regions of human TCRbeta chains were subjected to immunosequencing. The authors' analysis ran thus. TCRs in the repertoires were matched against a reference library of SARS-CoV-2-specific TCRs that had been generated with the MIRA antigen-specificity platform. Breadth meant the fraction of unique TCRs that were SARS-CoV-2-associated, whereas depth meant the fraction of total T cells that were SARS-CoV-2-associated. Each spike-specific TCR was assigned to its reactive spike region and to a CD4 or CD8 class using the MIRA data. Log10-transformed breadth and depth values were compared by one-way ANOVA with Sidak's multiple comparisons tests. This immuneACCESS table, as held by TCRdb, lists in-frame sequences with V and J called but not all clones. Of the missing ones, under half trace to an unresolved V gene in checked studies; the others have no known cause. Clone size and V and J calls were adopted from that table, with D and trimming inferred from the DNA. The sample table shows around 86,000 clones, and around 91% are seen once. The ten most abundant clones make up 8% to 9.5% of the sample.

Explained via the paper, the time point label denotes: baseline before first vaccination. Samples from vaccinated people were obtained from the UK trials COV001 and COV002, which included a single-blind randomized controlled phase 2/3 trial of AZD1222 (ChAdOx1 nCoV-19) in healthy adults. For TCRbeta chain sequencing, PBMC samples were collected from trial participants at day 0 and at day 28 after the second dose. The rearrangement joined TRBV2 to TRBJ2-2, with 7 bases matching TRBD1. The starting material was peripheral blood, obtained on day 0 of AZD1222 vaccination. This receptor was taken from an adult in good health. The sequenced DNA: TGTGCCAGCACCATGACAGGGCACACCGGGGAGCTGTTTTTT. Translated, it gives CASTMTGHTGELFF.